This T cell receptor (beta chain) stems from a study of neurological immune-mediated disorders. CDR3 length equals 14 residues. Germline values: CDR1 LGHNA, CDR2 YSLEER. V dropped 5 bases and J dropped 4 bases, with 9 bases sitting between them. Time point: longitudinal time-point 3. Preparation of the unsorted libraries drew on 2 million PBMCs stored at -80 C. Synthesis of cDNA was carried out by template-switch 5'RACE. The reaction used 10-nucleotide random UMIs. A single record per CDR3 protein comes from TCRdb applying MiXCR to the 5' RACE reads. Among roughly 48,000 distinct CDR3 sequences listed, more than 9.5% were seen once. In this sample, this clonotype turned up many times. Its antigen is not known. Points from the study as a whole: None of the CDR3 amino acid sequences of expanded clones recurred across subjects, suggesting private repertoires in all groups. The highest TCR clonal expansion occurred in HTLV-1-associated myelopathy; multiple sclerosis fell below healthy controls.

Sequenced: PBMCs. This clonotype originated in a male donor with HTLV-1-associated myelopathy (HAM/TSP). The chain has TRBV4-3 and TRBJ2-6; D unresolved. CDR3 nucleotides: TGCGCCAGCAGCGCAACAGTCGGGGCCAACGTCCTGACTTTC. Its protein is CASSATVGANVLTF.